These T cell receptor beta chains were read from a single sample in a study of glioma-infiltrating T cells. MiXCR, run by TCRdb on the multiplex PCR reads, gives a single entry per CDR3 protein. The table has fewer than 200,000 distinct CDR3 sequences, about 32% seen once. The sequenced material came from glioma tissue, nonneoplastic brain tissue, or PBMCs (not recorded which). The receptor source for this set is a human donor with low-grade glioma or glioblastoma, undergoing nonglioma brain surgery, or in good health (not recorded which). Each CDR3 is given with its conserved first and last residue.

>TRBJ2-3|TRBV27
CASSVVGTHPYF
>TRBJ2-7|TRBV5-1
CASSVTGQGRYEQYF
>TRBJ2-2|TRBV6-2/TRBV6-3
CASSYLPSGNTGELFF
>TRBJ1-1|TRBV18
CASSPPSATTEAFF
>TRBJ2-7|TRBV12-3/TRBV12-4
CASRGGSGNYEQYF
>TRBJ2-7|TRBV27
CASKERREAYEQYF
>TRBJ2-3|TRBV4-3
CASSQETSRRLTDKQYF
>TRBJ2-2|TRBV2
CANSPTSPTGELFF
>TRBJ1-5|TRBV11-2
CASSLESGSNQPQHF
>TRBJ1-4|TRBV29-1
CSVAIATNEKLFF
>TRBJ2-5|TRBV29-1
CSVPRDVQETQYF
>TRBJ2-1|TRBV27
CASSLRRGRPGDEQFF
>TRBJ1-5|TRBV4-1
CASSQEPDRPIQPQHF
>TRBJ2-1|TRBV28
CASRVRVGHYNEQFF
>TRBJ2-3|TRBV7-9
CASSLTGTLDTQYF
>TRBJ2-5|TRBV12-3/TRBV12-4
CASSHGGGGQETQYF
>TRBJ1-6|TRBV7-9
CASSYVLQGNSPLHF
>TRBJ2-7|TRBV20-1
CSAPSGGYEQYF
>TRBJ2-6|TRBV11-1
CASSLYGANVLTF
>TRBJ2-3|TRBV10-2
CASSFTGQGTDTQYF
>TRBJ1-1|TRBV6-1
CASRPGNWGLNTEAFF
>TRBJ1-1|TRBV6-2/TRBV6-3
CASIRQGARTEAFF
>TRBJ1-5|TRBV6-1
CASRSLLGGGQPQHF
>TRBJ1-3|TRBV30
CAWGLSSGNTIYF
>TRBJ1-1|TRBV27
CASSPRSDVGQEAFF
>TRBJ1-6|TRBV4-2
CASSQVTSPLHF
>TRBJ1-1|TRBV2
CASVGLDTEAFF
>TRBJ2-3|TRBV5-1
CASSFTTSRTDTQYF
>TRBJ2-3|TRBV3-1
CASSLGLAGPDTDTQYF
>TRBJ1-5|TRBV12-3/TRBV12-4
CASSRQGGYQPQHF
>TRBJ2-1|TRBV20-1
CSAPQLAGEGNQQFF
>TRBJ2-1|TRBV12-3/TRBV12-4
CASSPQYNEQFF
>TRBJ2-3|TRBV7-2
CASSVGLAADTQYF
>TRBJ2-7|TRBV12-3/TRBV12-4
CASSFGQSNYEQYF
>TRBJ2-7|TRBV3-1
CASSTTSGGIYEQYF
>TRBJ1-3|TRBV29-1
CSVLLGNSGNTIYF
>TRBJ2-7|TRBV28
CATQSSYEQYF
>TRBJ1-1|TRBV2
CASSPDLGDTEAFF
>TRBJ2-1|TRBV14
CASSSRTSGILSYNEQFF
>TRBJ2-1|TRBV7-9
CASSGPLTSATYNEQFF
>TRBJ2-5|TRBV12-3/TRBV12-4
CASRKGQGQETQYF
>TRBJ2-1|TRBV6-1
CASSPISGRGSDEQFF
>TRBJ2-6|TRBV29-1
CSVVQREEAGANVLTF
>TRBJ2-7|TRBV19
CASSLGHEYEQYF
>TRBJ2-7|TRBV29-1
CSVMTGGVNEQYF
>TRBJ1-5|TRBV6-2/TRBV6-3
CSSTGFGNQPQHF
>TRBJ2-3|TRBV20-1
CSAPGPLGTDTQYF
>TRBJ1-2|TRBV27
CASRLGINYGYTF
>TRBJ2-7|TRBV18
CASSPLQAVYEQYF
>TRBJ2-7|TRBV4-1
CASSLEGDTSYEQYF
>TRBJ1-2|TRBV29-1
CSVDSYYGYTF
>TRBJ2-7|TRBV27
CASSFILAGGPREQYF
>TRBJ2-3|TRBV7-6
CASSSQQGSTDTQYF
>TRBJ2-3|TRBV12-3/TRBV12-4
CASNLLAASTDTQYF
>TRBJ2-1|TRBV7-2
CASSLVGSSSYNEQFF
>TRBJ1-2|TRBV28
CASSRLTGGSVGYGYTF
>TRBJ2-5|TRBV20-1
CSARDYRGLKETQYF
>TRBJ1-1|TRBV7-9
CASKQGLTNTEAFF
>TRBJ2-1|TRBV6-2/TRBV6-3
CASSYSVNEQFF